This TCR beta chain was recorded in a study of T cell repertoires in cytomegalovirus infection. MiXCR, applied by TCRdb to the reads, yields one record per CDR3 protein. The table includes about 890,000 distinct CDR3 sequences, around 30% detected once. This clonotype was seen ten or more times. Its antigen is still unknown. Whole-study results and caveats: Clonotype analysis showed dominance of the ex vivo response by HLA-C-restricted CMV-specific TCR beta clonotypes.

CDR1 is MNHNS, CDR2 SASEGT, per germline. This CDR3 comprises 14 residues. V lost 6 bases and J lost 4, with 15 bases in between. This sequence originates from a human donor in good health (CMV status not recorded). Some clones in this sample may be carry-over from other donors' samples. The specimen was cultured CD8+ T cells from PBMCs, collected from culture after CMV antigen stimulation. This chain uses TRBV6-1 with TRBJ1-1; D remains unclear. The DNA for the CDR3 is TGTGCCAGCAGCCCTACAAGGGCAGGCACTGAAGCTTTCTTT. Its translation: CASSPTRAGTEAFF.